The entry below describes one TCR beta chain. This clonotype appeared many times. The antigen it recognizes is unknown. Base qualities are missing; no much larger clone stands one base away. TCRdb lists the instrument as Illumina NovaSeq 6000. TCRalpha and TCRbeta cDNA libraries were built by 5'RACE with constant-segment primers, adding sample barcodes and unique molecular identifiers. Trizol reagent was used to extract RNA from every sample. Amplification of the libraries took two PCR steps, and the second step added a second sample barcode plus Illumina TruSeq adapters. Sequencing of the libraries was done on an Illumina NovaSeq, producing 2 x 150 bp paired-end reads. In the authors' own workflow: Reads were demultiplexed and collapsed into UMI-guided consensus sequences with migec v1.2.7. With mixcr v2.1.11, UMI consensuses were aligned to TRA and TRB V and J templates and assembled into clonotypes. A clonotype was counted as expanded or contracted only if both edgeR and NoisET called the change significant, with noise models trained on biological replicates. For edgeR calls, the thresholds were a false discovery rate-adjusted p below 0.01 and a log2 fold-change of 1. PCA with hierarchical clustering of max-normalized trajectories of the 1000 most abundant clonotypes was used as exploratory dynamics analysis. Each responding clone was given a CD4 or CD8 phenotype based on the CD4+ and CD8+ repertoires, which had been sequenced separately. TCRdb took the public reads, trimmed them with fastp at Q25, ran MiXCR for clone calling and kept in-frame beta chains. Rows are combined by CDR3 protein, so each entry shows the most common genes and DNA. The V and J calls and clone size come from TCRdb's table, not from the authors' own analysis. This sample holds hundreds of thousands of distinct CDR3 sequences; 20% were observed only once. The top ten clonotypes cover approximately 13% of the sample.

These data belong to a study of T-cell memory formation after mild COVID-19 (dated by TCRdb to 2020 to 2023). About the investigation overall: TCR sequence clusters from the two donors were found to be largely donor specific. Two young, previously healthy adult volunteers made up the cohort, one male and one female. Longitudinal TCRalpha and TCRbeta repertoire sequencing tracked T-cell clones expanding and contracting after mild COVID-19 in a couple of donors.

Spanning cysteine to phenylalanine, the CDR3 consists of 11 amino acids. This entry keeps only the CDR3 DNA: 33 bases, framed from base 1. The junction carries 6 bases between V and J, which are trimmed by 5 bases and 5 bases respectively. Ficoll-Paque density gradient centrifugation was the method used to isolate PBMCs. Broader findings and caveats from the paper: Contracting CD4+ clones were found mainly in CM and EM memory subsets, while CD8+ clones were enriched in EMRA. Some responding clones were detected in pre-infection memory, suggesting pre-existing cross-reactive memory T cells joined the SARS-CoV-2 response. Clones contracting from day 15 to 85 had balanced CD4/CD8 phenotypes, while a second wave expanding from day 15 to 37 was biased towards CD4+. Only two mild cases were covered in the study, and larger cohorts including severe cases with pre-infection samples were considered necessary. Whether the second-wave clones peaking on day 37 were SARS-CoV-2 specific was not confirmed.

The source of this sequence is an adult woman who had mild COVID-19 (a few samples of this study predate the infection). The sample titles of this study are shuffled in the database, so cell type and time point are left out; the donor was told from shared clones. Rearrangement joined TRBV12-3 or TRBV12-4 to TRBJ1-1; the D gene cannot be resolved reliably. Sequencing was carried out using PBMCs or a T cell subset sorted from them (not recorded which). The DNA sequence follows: TGTGCCAGCAGTGGGGTAACTGAAGCTTTCTTT. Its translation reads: CASSGVTEAFF.